One and the same sample provided the 22 T cell receptor beta chains below, sequenced in a study of blood T cell repertoires in COVID-19. The data were produced by immunoSEQ multiplex PCR, yet TCRdb's version contains in-frame clones alone and is incomplete. The table has approximately 100,000 clones, approximately 92% seen once. The sequenced sample consisted of peripheral blood. The receptors stem from a man aged 45-65 years with active COVID-19.

A single count supports this clone. V is TRBV18 and J is TRBJ2-2, with TRBD1 matching 7 bases. V gave up 3 bases and J gave up 4 bases; unmatched junction bases: 8. Germline CDR1 reads KGHSH; CDR2 reads LQKENI. The CDR3 has 16 amino acids. For the CDR3, the DNA is TGTGCCAGCTCACCGGGGACAGCACCAGCCACCGGGGAGCTGTTTTTT. The encoded protein is CASSPGTAPATGELFF.

As to this clone: Compared with germline, one end of the junction differs, possibly owing to a read error. The rearrangement joins TRBV7-7 to TRBJ2-1, with D tentatively TRBD1 or TRBD2 (7 bases each). The CDR3 has 16 amino acids. From germline, CDR1 is SSHAT and CDR2 FNYEAQ (reference sequence). CDR3 region: CASSLGGGSGYNEQFF. In DNA form, the CDR3 reads TGTGCTAGCAGCTTAGGGGGCGGGAGTGGCTACAATGAGCAGTTCTTC.

The rearrangement joins TRBV19 to TRBJ2-5; 7 bases map to TRBD1. Germline V lookup: CDR1 LNHDA, CDR2 SQIVND (reference sequence). V trimming: 9 bases; J trimming: 1 base; junction bases outside the gene matches: 8. CDR3 length: 14 residues. The DNA of the CDR3 is TGTGCCAGCCCGGGACAGCTCTTCCAAGAGACCCAGTACTTC. Protein sequence: CASPGQLFQETQYF.

This clone came up a few times. The chain employs TRBV6-5 and TRBJ2-3, with TRBD1 identical over 9 bases. V dropped 0 bases and J dropped 4; count of bases not matched to a gene: 2. Germline V gene lookup returns CDR1 MNHEY and CDR2 SVGAGI. The CDR3 loop spans 15 amino acids. The CDR3 region has the DNA TGTGCCAGCAGTTACTCGACAGGGGGGGCAGATACGCAGTATTTT. Its translation is CASSYSTGGADTQYF.

This rearrangement joins TRBV2 to TRBJ1-2, with 8 bases that match TRBD1. The CDR3 totals 12 residues. The germline V gene encodes CDR1 SNHLY and CDR2 FYNNEI. J gave up 3 bases and V 6 bases, and 0 bases lay outside the gene matches. CDR3 nucleotide sequence: TGTGCCAGCAGGGACAGGGACTATGGCTACACCTTC. Protein product: CASRDRDYGYTF.

The rearrangement uses TRBV19 and TRBJ1-2, with TRBD1 matching over 11 bases. Germline CDR1 LNHDA, CDR2 SQIVND (reference sequence). This CDR3 has 17 residues. The ends lost 8 bases at V and 0 bases at J; junction bases unmatched: 11. The chain's CDR3 is CASERPGQGVPNYGYTF. The CDR3 region has the DNA TGTGCCAGTGAGAGACCGGGACAGGGGGTTCCTAACTATGGCTACACCTTC.

J is TRBJ1-2 and V is TRBV28, with D unresolved. V dropped 3 bases and J dropped 5 bases, with 16 bases sitting between them. The CDR3 runs to 15 residues. Germline CDR1 is MDHEN and CDR2 is SYDVKM. The CDR3 region has the DNA TGTGCCAGCAGTTTCCGGACGAGGCGCGGGTATGGCTACACCTTC. Translating gives CASSFRTRRGYGYTF.

The chain joins TRBV7-3 to TRBJ2-3, with a possible D match to TRBD2 (5 bases). The germline CDR1 and CDR2 sequences are SGHTA and FQGTGA. Trimming shortened V by 6 bases and J by 3 bases, and 16 bases separated the two germline ends. CDR3 length: 15 residues. For the CDR3, the DNA is TGTGCCAGCAGTTTGAAAGCCGGGATTACAGATACGCAGTATTTT. Amino acids: CASSLKAGITDTQYF.

The J gene is TRBJ1-1, the V gene TRBV19; 8 bases match TRBD1. The CDR3 extends over 15 amino acids. CDR1 and CDR2 (germline): LNHDA, SQIVND (reference sequence). J lost 0 bases, V lost 4 bases, and 4 bases had no gene match. The CDR3 nucleotides are TGTGCCAGTAGTACCAGGGGGCTCATGAACACTGAAGCTTTCTTT. This codes for CASSTRGLMNTEAFF.

The J gene is TRBJ1-2, the V gene TRBV30, with D possibly being TRBD1 (5 bases). Germline V gene data show CDR1 as GTSNPN and CDR2 as SVGIG (reference sequence). This CDR3 contains 15 residues. Deletions cut 4 bases from V and 4 bases from J, with 19 bases between. The CDR3, as DNA: TGTGCCTGGAAGGTTCCAGGGTCGAGATTCTATGGCTACACCTTC. Translating gives CAWKVPGSRFYGYTF.

The chain joins TRBV5-1 to TRBJ2-1; a weak D match, TRBD2 (7 bases). CDR3 length equals 18 residues. The germline V gene has CDR1 SGHRS and CDR2 YFSETQ. The ends were cut back, 0 bases at V and 7 bases at J, with 23 bases in the middle. The CDR3 reads CASSLDGGRETLRNEQFF. The CDR3 DNA is TGCGCCAGCAGCTTGGACGGGGGGCGGGAGACCCTTAGAAATGAGCAGTTCTTC.

The gene calls are TRBV24-1 and TRBJ2-5; 10 bases line up with TRBD1. From germline, CDR1 is KGHDR and CDR2 SFDVKD. After removal of 5 bases from V and 4 bases from J, the junction contained 15 bases not matched to a gene. The CDR3 spans 18 residues. CDR3 sequence reads: CATSGPGDRDRGGETQYF. The CDR3 coding sequence is TGTGCCACCAGTGGCCCTGGAGATCGGGACAGGGGAGGAGAGACCCAGTACTTC.

J is TRBJ2-7 and V is TRBV18; TRBD2 aligns across 13 bases. The germline CDR1 and CDR2 sequences are KGHSH and LQKENI. The CDR3 runs 17 residues. After removal of 2 bases from V and 1 base from J, the junction contained 5 bases not matched to a gene. CDR3 sequence (DNA): TGTGCCAGCTCACCAAAGACTAGCGGGAGGCCTTCCTACGAGCAGTACTTC. Residues: CASSPKTSGRPSYEQYF.

The chain has TRBV4-1 and TRBJ1-5; D is ambiguous. Trimming shortened V by 0 bases and J by 7 bases, and 13 bases separated the two germline ends. The V gene's germline CDR1 is MGHRA and CDR2 YSYEKL. There are 15 residues in the CDR3. The CDR3 DNA reads as TGCGCCAGCAGCCAAGATCTAGCCCTGGGGCAGCCCCAGCATTTT. This translates into CASSQDLALGQPQHF.

This chain joins TRBV28 and TRBJ2-3, with TRBD2 identical over 11 bases. The V gene's germline CDR1 is MDHEN and CDR2 SYDVKM. The CDR3 spans 17 residues. J was trimmed by 2 bases and V by 3 bases; bases with no gene match: 7. CDR3 sequence: CASSFIPSGRYTDTQYF. CDR3 DNA: TGTGCCAGCAGTTTTATCCCTAGCGGGAGGTACACAGATACGCAGTATTTT.

The chain carries TRBV28 and TRBJ1-1; D not resolved. CDR3 length: 13 residues. In germline, CDR1 is MDHEN, CDR2 SYDVKM. With 7 bases removed from V and 5 bases from J, the gap between germline ends came to 14 bases. The CDR3 DNA reads as TGTGCCAGCATATCGGAGGGTTGGACTGAAGCTTTCTTT. It is translated as CASISEGWTEAFF.

The rearrangement links TRBV2 to TRBJ1-5; TRBD1 is a possible D gene (5 bases). The CDR3 has 12 amino acids. Trimming took off 6 bases at V and 7 bases at J, with 10 bases between the two ends. Germline CDR1 SNHLY, CDR2 FYNNEI. Here the CDR3 reads CASSRVTQPQHF. The DNA for the CDR3 is TGTGCCAGCAGCAGGGTAACCCAGCCCCAGCATTTT.

The rearrangement uses TRBV7-8 and TRBJ1-5; TRBD1 aligns across 8 bases. The CDR3 has 15 amino acids. Germline CDR1 and CDR2: SGHVS and FQNEAQ. Unmatched junction bases numbered 7, after V lost 5 bases and J lost 4 bases. Here the CDR3 reads CASSVGTGPNQPQHF. The CDR3 bases are TGTGCCAGCAGCGTGGGGACAGGACCAAATCAGCCCCAGCATTTT. Complete variable domain (other parts from reference TRBV7-8 and TRBJ1-5): GAGVSQSPRYKVAKRGQDVALRCDPISGHVSLFWYQQALGQGPEFLTYFQNEAQLDKSGLPSDRFFAERPEGSVSTLKIQRTQQEDSAVYLCASSVGTGPNQPQHFGDGTRLSIL.

This rearrangement joins TRBV6-5 to TRBJ1-4; possibly TRBD1 for D (6 bases). Germline loops: CDR1 MNHEY, CDR2 SVGAGI. CDR3 length: 14 amino acids. Trimming took 6 bases from V and 4 from J, leaving 12 bases between them. Here the CDR3 reads CASRNRDYNEKLFF. The CDR3 region has the DNA TGTGCCAGCAGGAACAGGGACTATAATGAAAAACTGTTTTTT.

The chain joins TRBV25-1 to TRBJ2-7; 8 positions match TRBD1. There are 14 residues in the CDR3. V gave up 7 bases and J gave up 4 bases; unmatched junction bases: 9. The germline V gene encodes CDR1 MGHDK and CDR2 SYGVNS. The CDR3 DNA sequence: TGTGCCAGCAAGCCAGGACAGGGATCTTACGAGCAGTACTTC. Its protein is CASKPGQGSYEQYF.

The chain joins TRBV27 to TRBJ1-2; the D is unclear. The CDR3 covers 13 residues. With 3 bases removed from V and 4 bases from J, the gap between germline ends came to 9 bases. The germline V gene encodes CDR1 MNHEY and CDR2 SMNVEV (reference sequence). The CDR3 loop reads CASSLDRGYGYTF. The CDR3 DNA reads TGTGCCAGCAGTTTGGATCGGGGCTATGGCTACACCTTC.

V usage is TRBV5-1 and J usage is TRBJ2-7; D uncertain. The germline V and J ends were trimmed by 2 bases and 6 bases, with 9 bases remaining between them. The CDR3 consists of 12 residues. CDR1 and CDR2 from the germline V gene are SGHRS and YFSETQ. CDR3 amino acids: CASSFASGEQYF. In DNA form, the CDR3 reads TGCGCCAGCAGCTTCGCGTCCGGCGAGCAGTACTTC.